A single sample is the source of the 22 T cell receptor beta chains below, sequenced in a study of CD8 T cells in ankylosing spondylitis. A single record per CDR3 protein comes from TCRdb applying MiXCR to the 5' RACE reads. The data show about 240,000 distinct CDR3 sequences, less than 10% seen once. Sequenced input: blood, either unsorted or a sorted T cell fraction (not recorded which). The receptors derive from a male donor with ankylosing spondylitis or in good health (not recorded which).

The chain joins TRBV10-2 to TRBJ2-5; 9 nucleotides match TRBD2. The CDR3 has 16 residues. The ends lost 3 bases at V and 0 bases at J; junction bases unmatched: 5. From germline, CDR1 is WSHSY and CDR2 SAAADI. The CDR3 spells CASSESSGRYQETQYF. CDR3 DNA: TGCGCCAGCAGTGAATCGAGCGGGAGGTACCAAGAGACCCAGTACTTC.

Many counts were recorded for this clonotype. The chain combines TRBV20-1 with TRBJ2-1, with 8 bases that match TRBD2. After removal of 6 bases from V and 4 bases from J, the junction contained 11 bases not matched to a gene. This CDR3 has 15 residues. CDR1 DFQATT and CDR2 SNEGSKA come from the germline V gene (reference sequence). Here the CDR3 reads CSASGAGVQYNEQFF. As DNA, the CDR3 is TGCAGTGCGAGCGGAGCGGGGGTACAATACAATGAGCAGTTCTTC.

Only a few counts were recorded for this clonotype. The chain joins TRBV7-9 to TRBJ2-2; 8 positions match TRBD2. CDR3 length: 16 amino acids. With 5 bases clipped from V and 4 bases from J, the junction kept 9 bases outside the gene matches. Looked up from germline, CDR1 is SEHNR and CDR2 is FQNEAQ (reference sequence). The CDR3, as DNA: TGTGCCAGCAGCCCCAGCGGCGGGGGGACCACCGGGGAGCTGTTTTTT. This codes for CASSPSGGGTTGELFF.

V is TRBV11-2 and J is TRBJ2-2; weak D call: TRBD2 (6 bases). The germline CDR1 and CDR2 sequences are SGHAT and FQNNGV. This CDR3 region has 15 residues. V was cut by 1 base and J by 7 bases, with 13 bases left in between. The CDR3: CASSLGSGGDGELFF. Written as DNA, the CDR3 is TGTGCCAGCAGCTTAGGGTCAGGAGGGGACGGGGAGCTGTTTTTT. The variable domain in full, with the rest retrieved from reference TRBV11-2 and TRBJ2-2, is EAGVAQSPRYKIIEKRQSVAFWCNPISGHATLYWYQQILGQGPKLLIQFQNNGVVDDSQLPKDRFSAERLKGVDSTLKIQPAKLEDSAVYLCASSLGSGGDGELFFGEGSRLTVL.

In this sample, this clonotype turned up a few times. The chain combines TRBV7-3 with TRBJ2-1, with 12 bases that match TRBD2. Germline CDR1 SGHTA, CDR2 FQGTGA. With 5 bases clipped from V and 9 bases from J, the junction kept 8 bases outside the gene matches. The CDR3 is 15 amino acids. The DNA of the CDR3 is TGTGCCAGCAGCATGACTAGCGGGAGCGTGACTGAGCAGTTCTTC. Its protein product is CASSMTSGSVTEQFF.

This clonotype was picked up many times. DNA of the CDR3: TGTGCCAGCAGCTTACAGGGGGCCGGGGAGCTGTTTTTT. It codes for CASSLQGAGELFF. This rearrangement joins TRBV7-2 to TRBJ2-2, with 7 bases that match TRBD1. The CDR3 has 13 amino acids. Germline V gene lookup returns CDR1 SGHTA and CDR2 FQGNSA. V trimming: 2 bases; J trimming: 6 bases; junction bases outside the gene matches: 0.

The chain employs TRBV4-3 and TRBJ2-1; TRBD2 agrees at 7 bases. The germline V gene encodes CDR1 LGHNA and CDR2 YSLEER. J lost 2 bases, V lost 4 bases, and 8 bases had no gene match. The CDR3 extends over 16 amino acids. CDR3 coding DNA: TGCGCCAGCAGCCGAAGCCTAGCGGTGGCCTACAATGAGCAGTTCTTC. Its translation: CASSRSLAVAYNEQFF.

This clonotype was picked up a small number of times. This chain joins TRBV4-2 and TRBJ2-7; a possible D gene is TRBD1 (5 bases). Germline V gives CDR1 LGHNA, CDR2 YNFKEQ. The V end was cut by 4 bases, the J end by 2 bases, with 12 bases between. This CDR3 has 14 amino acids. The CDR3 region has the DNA TGTGCCAGCAGCCTCGGACACATGACCTACGAGCAGTACTTC. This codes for CASSLGHMTYEQYF.

CDR3: CASMGSRREQFF. For the CDR3, the DNA is TGTGCCAGTATGGGGTCCCGGCGGGAGCAGTTCTTC. V and J are TRBV19 and TRBJ2-1; unclear D gene. Germline values: CDR1 LNHDA, CDR2 SQIVND (reference sequence). Between the trimmed V and J ends, which lost 7 bases and 10 bases, there was a span of 14 bases. The CDR3 has 12 amino acids. Full variable domain (rest looked up from reference TRBV19 and TRBJ2-1): DGGITQSPKYLFRKEGQNVTLSCEQNLNHDAMYWYRQDPGQGLRLIYYSQIVNDFQKGDIAEGYSVSREKKESFPLTVTSAQKNPTAFYLCASMGSRREQFFGPGTRLTVL.

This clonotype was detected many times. This chain's CDR3 is CASSPRDSPNEQFF. As DNA, the CDR3 is TGCGCCAGCAGCCCCCGGGACTCCCCCAATGAGCAGTTCTTC. This chain links TRBV4-1 with TRBJ2-1; TRBD2 is a possible D gene (6 bases). V lost 4 bases and J lost 6, with 13 bases in between. The CDR3 sequence is 14 residues long. Germline V gene data show CDR1 as MGHRA and CDR2 as YSYEKL.

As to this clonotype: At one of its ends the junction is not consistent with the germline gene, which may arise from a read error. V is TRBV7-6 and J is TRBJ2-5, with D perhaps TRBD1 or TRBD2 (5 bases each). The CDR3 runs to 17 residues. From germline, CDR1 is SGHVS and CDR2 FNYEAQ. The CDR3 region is CVSSLGVRGLYQETQYF. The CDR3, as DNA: TGTGTCAGCAGCTTAGGGGTCCGGGGCCTCTACCAAGAGACCCAGTACTTC.

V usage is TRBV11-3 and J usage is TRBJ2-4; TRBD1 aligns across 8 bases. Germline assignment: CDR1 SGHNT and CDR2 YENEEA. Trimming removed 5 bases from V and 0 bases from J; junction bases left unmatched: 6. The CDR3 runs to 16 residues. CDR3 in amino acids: CASSVWTGLAKNIQYF. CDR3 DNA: TGTGCCAGCAGCGTCTGGACAGGGCTAGCCAAAAACATTCAGTACTTC.

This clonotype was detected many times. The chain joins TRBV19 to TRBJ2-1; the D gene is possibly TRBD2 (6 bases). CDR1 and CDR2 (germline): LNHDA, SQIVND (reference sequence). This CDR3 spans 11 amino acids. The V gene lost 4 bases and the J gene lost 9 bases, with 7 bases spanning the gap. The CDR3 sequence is CASSKGLEQFF. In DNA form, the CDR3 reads TGTGCCAGTAGTAAGGGACTTGAGCAGTTCTTC.

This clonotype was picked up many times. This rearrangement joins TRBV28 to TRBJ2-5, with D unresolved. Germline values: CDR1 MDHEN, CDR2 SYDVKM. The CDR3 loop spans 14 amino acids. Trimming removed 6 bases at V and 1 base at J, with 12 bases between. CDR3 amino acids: CASSQRLIQETQYF. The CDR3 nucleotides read TGTGCCAGCAGCCAGAGGCTGATCCAAGAGACCCAGTACTTC.

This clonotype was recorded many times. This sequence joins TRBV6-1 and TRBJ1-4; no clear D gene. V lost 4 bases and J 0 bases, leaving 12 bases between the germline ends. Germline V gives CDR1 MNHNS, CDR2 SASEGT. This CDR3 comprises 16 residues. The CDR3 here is CASSAGPPSTNEKLFF. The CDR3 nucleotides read TGTGCCAGCAGTGCGGGCCCCCCGTCAACTAATGAAAAACTGTTTTTT.

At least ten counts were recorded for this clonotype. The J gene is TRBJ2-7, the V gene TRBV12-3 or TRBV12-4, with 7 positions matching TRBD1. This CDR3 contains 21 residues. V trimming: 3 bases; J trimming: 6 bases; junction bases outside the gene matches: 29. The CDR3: CASSFRGQTYLRGHLASEQYF. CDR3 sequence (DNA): TGTGCCAGCAGTTTCAGGGGACAGACTTACCTCCGGGGTCACCTGGCCTCCGAGCAGTACTTC.

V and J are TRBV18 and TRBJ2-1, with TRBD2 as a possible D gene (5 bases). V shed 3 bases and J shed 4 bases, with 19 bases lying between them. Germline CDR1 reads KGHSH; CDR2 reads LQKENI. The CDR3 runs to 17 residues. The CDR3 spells CASSPAVTDFIYNEQFF. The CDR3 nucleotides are TGTGCCAGCTCACCGGCTGTTACGGACTTTATTTACAATGAGCAGTTCTTC.

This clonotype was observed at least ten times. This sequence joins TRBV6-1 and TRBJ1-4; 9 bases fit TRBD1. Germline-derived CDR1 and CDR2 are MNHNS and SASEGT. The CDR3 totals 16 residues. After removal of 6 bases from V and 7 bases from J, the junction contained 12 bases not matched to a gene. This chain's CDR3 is CASRTGQGNNIEKLFF. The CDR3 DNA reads TGTGCCAGCAGGACGGGACAGGGAAATAATATTGAAAAACTGTTTTTT.

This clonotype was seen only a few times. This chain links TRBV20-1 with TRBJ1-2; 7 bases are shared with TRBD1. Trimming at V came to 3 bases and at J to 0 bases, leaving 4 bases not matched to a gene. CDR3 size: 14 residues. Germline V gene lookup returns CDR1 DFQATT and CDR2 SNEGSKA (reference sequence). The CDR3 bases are TGCAGTGCTAGCGACAGGGTTTCTAACTATGGCTACACCTTC. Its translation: CSASDRVSNYGYTF.

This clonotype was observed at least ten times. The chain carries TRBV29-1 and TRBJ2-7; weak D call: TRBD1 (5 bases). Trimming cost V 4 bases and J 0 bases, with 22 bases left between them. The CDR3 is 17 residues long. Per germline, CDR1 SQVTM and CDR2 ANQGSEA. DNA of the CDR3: TGCAGCGTTGTAAAAGGGGTGTATGGGGCTAGCTCCTACGAGCAGTACTTC. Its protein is CSVVKGVYGASSYEQYF.

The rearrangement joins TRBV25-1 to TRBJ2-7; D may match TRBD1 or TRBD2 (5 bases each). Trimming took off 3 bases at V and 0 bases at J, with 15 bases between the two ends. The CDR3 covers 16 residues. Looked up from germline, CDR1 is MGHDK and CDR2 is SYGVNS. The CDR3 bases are TGTGCCAGCAGTGAGTGGGACCCTGGGAGCTCCTACGAGCAGTACTTC. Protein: CASSEWDPGSSYEQYF.

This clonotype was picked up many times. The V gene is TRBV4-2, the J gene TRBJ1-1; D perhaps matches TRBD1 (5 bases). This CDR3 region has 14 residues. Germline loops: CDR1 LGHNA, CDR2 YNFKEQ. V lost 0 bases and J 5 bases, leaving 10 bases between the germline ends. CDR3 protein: CASSQDAGLTEAFF. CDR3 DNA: TGTGCCAGCAGCCAAGACGCAGGGTTGACTGAAGCTTTCTTT.